This paragraph reports one TCR beta chain. The antigen it recognizes is unknown. No much larger clone exists at a distance of one base, and base qualities are not known. CDR1 and CDR2 are read off the germline V gene as KGHSH and LQKENI. The CDR3 measures 14 amino acids from cysteine to phenylalanine. The read is trimmed to its CDR3 DNA, 42 bases read in frame from base 1. The germline ends are 13 bases apart after V is trimmed by 6 bases and J by 2 bases. These data come from a study of blood T cell repertoires in COVID-19 (dated by TCRdb to the early 2020s). The study in broad terms: Collaborator samples came from the United States, Italy and Spain and covered acute and convalescent phases of COVID-19. The prospective study material was composed of cDNA or gDNA derived from T cells, B-cell-depleted T cells, or PBMCs. Subjects who had been exposed to COVID-19, were actively infected with it, or had recovered from it provided the deeply sampled blood TCRbeta repertoires that made up the dataset. The repertoires were released in a freely available public database intended as a resource for research on the immune response to SARS-CoV-2. Samples came from the ongoing ImmuneRACE study (first 160 participants) plus 1,254 subjects from 6 global collaborators. Nearly every sample came with metadata listing a de-identified subject ID, COVID-19 status, age in years and sex. HLA class I and class II types, where available, came from metadata supplied by the sample provider rather than from assay-based typing.

The study at large found these results: How much clinical and demographic metadata was included differed by source and by participant, and the metadata was provided uncurated.

The immunoSEQ Assay, a bias-controlled multiplex PCR, was used to amplify TCRbeta CDR3 regions from genomic DNA. The paper's data handling went like this. The number of nucleated cells in each sample was estimated from the amplification of reference gene primers within the assay. To quantify the absolute abundance of each unique TCRbeta CDR3 rearrangement, sequence reads were collapsed and filtered. For each sample, productive Simpson clonality was calculated as the square root of Simpson's diversity index across productive rearrangements. This is the immuneACCESS table as TCRdb keeps it, with only in-frame sequences that have V and J called. A part of the clones is gone; compared with another copy, unresolved V genes explain less than half, and the rest is unexplained. D and trimming come from the DNA, and the V and J calls and clone size come from that table. The sample includes approximately 170,000 clones, with approximately 85% observed a single time. The leading ten clones occupy 5.5% to 8% of the sample.

One collaborating source in Seattle enrolled patients during active infection and followed them longitudinally through the course of disease. Whole blood was collected in K2EDTA tubes by collaborating institutions according to the institutions' own protocols. Collaborator samples were shipped for TCRbeta analysis as frozen whole blood, isolated PBMCs, or DNA extracted from either sample type. This TCR was sampled from a man older than 75 with COVID-19, enrolled during active disease. Sample: peripheral blood. The chain uses TRBV18 and TRBJ1-2; the D gene lacks a confident call. CDR3 sequence: CASSPASQNYGYTF. The nucleotide sequence is given as TGTGCCAGCTCCCCAGCGAGCCAAAACTATGGCTACACCTTC.